The next 31 T cell receptor beta chains were all read from a single sample in a study of blood T cell repertoires in COVID-19. The assay was immunoSEQ multiplex PCR, and TCRdb's table has in-frame clones only and misses some. The repertoire holds under 300,000 clones, with about four fifths as singletons. Sequencing used peripheral blood. The receptors were sampled from a woman aged 55-69 years with active or convalescent COVID-19.

The chain couples TRBV6-2 or TRBV6-3 to TRBJ2-7, with D possibly being TRBD2 (5 bases). Trimming took off 6 bases at V and 0 bases at J, with 9 bases between the two ends. Per the germline V gene, CDR1 is MNHEY and CDR2 is SVGEGT. This CDR3 is 13 amino acids long. The CDR3 DNA sequence: TGTGCCAGCAGCCCCGGGAACTCCTACGAGCAGTACTTC. It encodes CASSPGNSYEQYF.

This clone was detected only once. J is TRBJ2-7 and V is TRBV20-1; 7 bases map to TRBD1. The J segment lost 0 bases and the V segment lost 3 bases, leaving 8 bases of the junction unmatched. The CDR3 totals 15 residues. The germline CDR1 and CDR2 sequences are DFQATT and SNEGSKA (reference sequence). CDR3 sequence: CSASVAGGISYEQYF. In DNA form, the CDR3 reads TGCAGTGCTAGTGTCGCAGGGGGAATCTCCTACGAGCAGTACTTC.

The V gene is TRBV5-1, the J gene TRBJ2-5, with 13 positions matching TRBD2. The ends lost 0 bases at V and 10 bases at J; junction bases unmatched: 15. Per germline, CDR1 SGHRS and CDR2 YFSETQ. This CDR3 comprises 18 residues. Here the CDR3 DNA reads TGCGCCAGCAGCTTGGTCGGGTTATTGACTAGCGGGGGGCACGGCCAGTACTTC. Its translation is CASSLVGLLTSGGHGQYF.

This chain joins TRBV2 and TRBJ2-3, with TRBD2 matching 12 bases. CDR1 and CDR2 (germline): SNHLY, FYNNEI. The CDR3 totals 17 residues. The J segment lost 4 bases and the V segment lost 3 bases, leaving 8 bases of the junction unmatched. Here the CDR3 reads CASSEGLAGGLSDTQYF. CDR3 bases: TGTGCCAGCAGTGAGGGGCTAGCGGGGGGGCTGTCAGATACGCAGTATTTT.

This clone occurred a few times. The chain uses TRBV6-5 and TRBJ1-1, with 10 bases aligning to TRBD1. The J segment lost 4 bases and the V segment lost 5 bases, leaving 1 base of the junction unmatched. Germline CDR1 reads MNHEY; CDR2 reads SVGAGI. The length of the CDR3 is 13 residues. The CDR3 sequence: CASSRQGATEAFF. The DNA for the CDR3 is TGTGCCAGCAGTCGACAGGGGGCCACTGAAGCTTTCTTT.

This chain connects TRBV12-3 or TRBV12-4 to TRBJ1-1; the match to TRBD1 covers 8 bases. V shed 2 bases and J 6 bases; nucleotides not matched to a gene: 2. The length of the CDR3 is 13 residues. The CDR3 spells CASSLTGGSEAFF. The CDR3 DNA is TGTGCCAGCAGTTTAACAGGGGGGTCTGAAGCTTTCTTT.

V and J are TRBV28 and TRBJ2-5; 9 bases align to TRBD2. Germline trimming cut 5 bases from V and 4 bases from J; bases unmatched to any gene: 14. Germline CDR1 reads MDHEN; CDR2 reads SYDVKM. The CDR3 spans 17 residues. DNA of the CDR3: TGTGCCAGCAGTGAAGCGGGGGGACTCATTTCGGGAGAGACCCAGTACTTC. Translating gives CASSEAGGLISGETQYF.

This chain uses TRBV21-1 with TRBJ2-3; the table's D call, TRBD2, was not checked against the DNA. TRBV21-1 is a known pseudogene. The CDR3 runs to 16 residues. CDR3 sequence (DNA): TGTGCCAGCACCAAACTGGGAGGGGACCACACAGATACGCAGTATTTT. Residues: CASTKLGGDHTDTQYF.

The chain joins TRBV2 to TRBJ2-7, with 7 nucleotides matching TRBD2. V shed 6 bases, J shed 0 bases, and the junction held 5 bases outside the gene matches. CDR3 size: 14 residues. Germline CDR1 SNHLY, CDR2 FYNNEI. The CDR3 region is CASRGRVGSYEQYF. Here the CDR3 DNA reads TGTGCCAGCAGGGGGAGGGTGGGCTCCTACGAGCAGTACTTC.

This chain connects TRBV6-1 to TRBJ1-2; D is unclear. Trimming left V 1 base short and J 2 bases short, with 14 bases between. Germline V lookup: CDR1 MNHNS, CDR2 SASEGT. The CDR3 spans 16 residues. The CDR3, as DNA: TGTGCCAGCAGTGAAGTAATAACAGCCTCCAACTATGGCTACACCTTC. It codes for CASSEVITASNYGYTF.

The J gene is TRBJ2-1, the V gene TRBV6-5, with 11 bases identical to TRBD1. V dropped 11 bases and J dropped 2; count of bases not matched to a gene: 5. This CDR3 contains 14 residues. CDR1 is MNHEY and CDR2 is SVGAGI in the germline V gene. CDR3 bases: TGTGCCGCACAGGGACAGGGGGCCTACAATGAGCAGTTCTTC. Its translation: CAAQGQGAYNEQFF.

This clone has more than one count but fewer than ten. This chain connects TRBV2 to TRBJ1-2, with D uncertain. The CDR3 runs to 13 residues. CDR1 SNHLY and CDR2 FYNNEI come from the germline V gene. V shed 7 bases and J shed 0 bases, with 9 bases lying between them. DNA of the CDR3: TGTGCCAGCAATCCCCGAGCTAACTATGGCTACACCTTC. Translated, it gives CASNPRANYGYTF. Full variable domain (missing parts from reference TRBV2 and TRBJ1-2): EPEVTQTPSHQVTQMGQEVILRCVPISNHLYFYWYRQILGQKVEFLVSFYNNEISEKSEIFDDQFSVERPDGSNFTLKIRSTKLEDSAMYFCASNPRANYGYTFGSGTRLTVV.

This clone has a count of ten or more. The chain employs TRBV5-1 and TRBJ2-3, with 16 bases aligning to TRBD2. CDR1 and CDR2 from the germline V gene are SGHRS and YFSETQ. With 4 bases clipped from V and 6 bases from J, the junction kept 11 bases outside the gene matches. The CDR3 sequence is 18 residues long. The CDR3 DNA reads as TGCGCCAGCAGCCTGGGGACTAGCGGGGGGGAAGCGCGGGATACGCAGTATTTT. Translated, it gives CASSLGTSGGEARDTQYF. Full variable domain (missing parts from reference TRBV5-1 and TRBJ2-3): KAGVTQTPRYLIKTRGQQVTLSCSPISGHRSVSWYQQTPGQGLQFLFEYFSETQRNKGNFPGRFSGRQFSNSRSEMNVSTLELGDSALYLCASSLGTSGGEARDTQYFGPGTRLTVL.

The chain is built from TRBV7-8 and TRBJ2-5; TRBD2 might be the D (6 bases). Germline V gene lookup returns CDR1 SGHVS and CDR2 FQNEAQ. V was trimmed by 2 bases and J by 5 bases, leaving 18 bases between them. The CDR3 is made up of 16 amino acids. This CDR3 reads CASSLFASVEWETQYF. The CDR3, as DNA: TGTGCCAGCAGCTTATTTGCTAGCGTTGAATGGGAGACCCAGTACTTC.

This clone was recorded a few times. This chain connects TRBV7-3 to TRBJ2-2; no reliable D call. The CDR3 is made up of 14 amino acids. The V end lost 0 bases, the J end lost 3 bases, and 5 bases lay between the germline ends. Per germline, CDR1 SGHTA and CDR2 FQGTGA. CDR3 residues: CASSLTRDTGELFF. Written as DNA, the CDR3 is TGTGCCAGCAGCTTAACGAGAGACACCGGGGAGCTGTTTTTT.

V gene TRBV7-9 combines with J gene TRBJ2-6; 9 positions agree with TRBD1. After removal of 4 bases from V and 2 bases from J, the junction contained 9 bases not matched to a gene. The CDR3 contains 18 residues. Germline V gene lookup returns CDR1 SEHNR and CDR2 FQNEAQ (reference sequence). This chain's CDR3 is CASSSTGTGHPGANVLTF. CDR3 DNA: TGTGCCAGCAGCTCAACCGGGACAGGGCATCCTGGGGCCAACGTCCTGACTTTC. The full variable domain, with the rest looked up from reference TRBV7-9 and TRBJ2-6, is DTGVSQNPRHKITKRGQNVTFRCDPISEHNRLYWYRQTLGQGPEFLTYFQNEAQLEKSRLLSDRFSAERPKGSFSTLEIQRTEQGDSAMYLCASSSTGTGHPGANVLTFGAGSRLTVL.

This clone was recorded once. The V call is TRBV2, the J call TRBJ1-5, with TRBD1 as a possible D gene (6 bases). Germline-derived CDR1 and CDR2 are SNHLY and FYNNEI. The CDR3 is made up of 15 amino acids. V lost 5 bases, J lost 0 bases, and 11 bases lay in between. CDR3 residues: CASSTGFDSNQPQHF. The CDR3 coding sequence is TGTGCCAGCAGTACAGGGTTCGATAGCAATCAGCCCCAGCATTTT.

V gene TRBV6-5 combines with J gene TRBJ1-1; 7 nucleotides align to TRBD1. V was pared by 0 bases and J by 10 bases, with 2 bases of the junction left unmatched. Germline V gene sequence: CDR1 MNHEY, CDR2 SVGAGI. The CDR3 runs 12 residues. The CDR3 is CASSYSTGLAFF. Written as DNA, the CDR3 is TGTGCCAGCAGTTACTCGACAGGGTTAGCTTTCTTT.

V is TRBV7-9 and J is TRBJ1-1; 7 bases are shared with TRBD1. The CDR3 totals 17 residues. Unmatched junction bases numbered 12, after V lost 1 base and J lost 4 bases. Germline V CDR1 and CDR2: SEHNR, FQNEAQ (reference sequence). The CDR3 here is CASSLEGAGLRSTEAFF. The CDR3 DNA sequence: TGTGCCAGCAGCTTAGAGGGGGCCGGGCTTAGAAGCACTGAAGCTTTCTTT.

A single count supports this clone. In nucleotides, the CDR3 is TGTGCCAGCAGTGAAGCGGGGGATGGGAATGAGCAGTTCTTC. Protein sequence: CASSEAGDGNEQFF. The rearrangement uses TRBV25-1 and TRBJ2-1; 7 bases are a match to TRBD2. Germline V gives CDR1 MGHDK, CDR2 SYGVNS. The CDR3 runs to 14 residues. Losses at the gene ends were 2 bases for V and 7 bases for J; bases not matched to a gene: 5. The entire variable domain, with the rest obtained from reference TRBV25-1 and TRBJ2-1, is as follows: EADIYQTPRYLVIGTGKKITLECSQTMGHDKMYWYQQDPGMELHLIHYSYGVNSTEKGDLSSESTVSRIRTEHFPLTLESARPSHTSQYLCASSEAGDGNEQFFGPGTRLTVL.

This clone has only one observation. This CDR3 is CASSLEGGWDTEAFF. The CDR3 DNA reads TGTGCCAGCAGCTTAGAGGGGGGGTGGGACACTGAAGCTTTCTTT. This chain joins TRBV7-2 and TRBJ1-1; perhaps TRBD1 as D (6 bases). This CDR3 comprises 15 residues. Trimming took off 1 base at V and 3 bases at J, with 12 bases between the two ends. The germline CDR1 and CDR2 sequences are SGHTA and FQGNSA.

The gene calls are TRBV6-1 and TRBJ1-2, with 7 nucleotides matching TRBD1. CDR1 is MNHNS and CDR2 is SASEGT in the germline V gene. This CDR3 comprises 11 residues. The V segment lost 11 bases and the J segment 5 bases; nucleotides outside the gene matches: 5. The CDR3, as DNA: TGTGCCGGACAGGTGGGGTATGGCTACACCTTC. Protein product: CAGQVGYGYTF.

J is TRBJ2-5 and V is TRBV19, with 9 bases aligning to TRBD1. The V gene's germline CDR1 is LNHDA and CDR2 SQIVND (reference sequence). V trimming: 5 bases; J trimming: 5 bases; junction bases outside the gene matches: 12. The CDR3 sequence is 16 residues long. CDR3 DNA sequence: TGTGCCAGTAGTCCTCGCCGGGACAGGGATCCGGAGACCCAGTACTTC. Translated: CASSPRRDRDPETQYF.

This clone is a singleton in its sample. The chain carries TRBV21-1 and TRBJ1-3; TRBD1, as called in the table, went unchecked against the DNA. TRBV21-1 is a known pseudogene. CDR3 size: 17 residues. The chain's CDR3 is CASSNQNRGNGGNTIYF. DNA of the CDR3: TGTGCCAGCAGCAACCAGAACAGGGGGAACGGTGGAAACACCATATATTTT.

V gene TRBV5-4 combines with J gene TRBJ2-7; TRBD2 matches 8 bases. The CDR3 totals 17 residues. In germline, CDR1 is SGHNT, CDR2 YYREEE (reference sequence). J was trimmed by 2 bases and V by 0 bases; bases with no gene match: 10. CDR3 loop: CASSLDRAGGSAYEQYF. In DNA, the CDR3 is TGTGCCAGCAGCTTGGACCGGGCGGGGGGTTCCGCCTACGAGCAGTACTTC.

This clone was seen a few times. The identical CDR3 is also encoded by other nucleotide sequences in the sample. The chain combines TRBV28 with TRBJ1-6, with a possible D match to TRBD1 (6 bases). Trimming left V 7 bases short and J 14 bases short, with 15 bases between. The germline CDR1 and CDR2 sequences are MDHEN and SYDVKM. This CDR3 spans 12 amino acids. In nucleotides, the CDR3 is TGTGCCAGCATTGAGGCCAGGGGAACCCTCCACTTT. This encodes CASIEARGTLHF.

The chain is built from TRBV20-1 and TRBJ2-5, with 12 nucleotides matching TRBD2. Per germline, CDR1 DFQATT and CDR2 SNEGSKA (reference sequence). The CDR3 has 17 amino acids. Trimming removed 3 bases from V and 1 base from J; junction bases left unmatched: 9. CDR3 sequence reads: CSASGLAGGPAQETQYF. In nucleotides, the CDR3 is TGCAGTGCTAGTGGCCTAGCGGGGGGGCCCGCCCAAGAGACCCAGTACTTC.

This clone was counted ten times or more. V gene TRBV7-8 combines with J gene TRBJ2-7; TRBD2 agrees at 8 bases. The germline CDR1 and CDR2 sequences are SGHVS and FQNEAQ. The CDR3 is 15 residues long. The V segment lost 5 bases and the J segment 2 bases; nucleotides outside the gene matches: 8. The CDR3 protein is CASSLTGGQAYEQYF. The CDR3 DNA is TGTGCCAGCAGCCTTACGGGGGGGCAGGCCTACGAGCAGTACTTC.

V usage is TRBV19 and J usage is TRBJ1-5; D call uncertain. CDR1 is LNHDA, CDR2 SQIVND, per germline (reference sequence). CDR3 size: 16 residues. Trimming shortened V by 4 bases and J by 0 bases, and 13 bases separated the two germline ends. The CDR3 DNA reads TGTGCCAGTAGTACTCGGGTCGGTTATAGCAATCAGCCCCAGCATTTT. Its translation is CASSTRVGYSNQPQHF. Filled out from reference TRBV19 and TRBJ1-5, the complete variable domain reads DGGITQSPKYLFRKEGQNVTLSCEQNLNHDAMYWYRQDPGQGLRLIYYSQIVNDFQKGDIAEGYSVSREKKESFPLTVTSAQKNPTAFYLCASSTRVGYSNQPQHFGDGTRLSIL.

V gene TRBV18 combines with J gene TRBJ1-2, with TRBD1 matching over 7 bases. The J segment lost 3 bases and the V segment lost 6 bases, leaving 10 bases of the junction unmatched. CDR3 length: 15 amino acids. CDR1 and CDR2 from the germline V gene are KGHSH and LQKENI. The CDR3 nucleotides are TGTGCCAGCTCCCGGGACCAGGACAGGTACTATGGCTACACCTTC. Amino acids: CASSRDQDRYYGYTF.

This chain joins TRBV7-3 and TRBJ1-1; 11 bases line up with TRBD1. CDR1 SGHTA and CDR2 FQGTGA come from the germline V gene. This CDR3 contains 14 residues. The ends lost 5 bases at V and 2 bases at J; junction bases unmatched: 1. CDR3 amino acids: CASSRTGGNTEAFF. CDR3 DNA: TGTGCCAGCAGCAGGACAGGGGGCAACACTGAAGCTTTCTTT.